A single sample gave rise to the 30 T cell receptor beta chains below, sequenced in a study of cytomegalovirus exposure and HLA in healthy donors. The repertoire was sequenced with immunoSEQ multiplex PCR; TCRdb's copy has only in-frame clones and lacks some. The sample has about 120,000 clones, more than 75% seen once. The sample comprised PBMCs. Source of these receptors: a woman between 25 and 40 years old in good health and CMV-seronegative.

This chain joins TRBV11-2 and TRBJ2-5; 11 positions agree with TRBD2. The CDR3 totals 17 residues. The germline CDR1 and CDR2 sequences are SGHAT and FQNNGV. Trimming removed 1 base from V and 4 bases from J; junction bases left unmatched: 8. In DNA, the CDR3 is TGTGCCAGCAGCTTAGGGCTAGCGGGGGGCCGGGGAGAGACCCAGTACTTC. Protein sequence: CASSLGLAGGRGETQYF.

This chain links TRBV2 with TRBJ1-4; TRBD1 is a possible D gene (5 bases). The CDR3 totals 14 residues. Trimming shortened V by 6 bases and J by 3 bases, and 11 bases separated the two germline ends. Per germline, CDR1 SNHLY and CDR2 FYNNEI. The CDR3 DNA reads as TGTGCCAGCAGCCATGGGGGGGCTAATGAAAAACTGTTTTTT. This codes for CASSHGGANEKLFF.

The chain employs TRBV7-2 and TRBJ2-7; 10 bases map to TRBD2. The germline gives CDR1 SGHTA, CDR2 FQGNSA. CDR3 length: 14 amino acids. Trimming at V came to 4 bases and at J to 3 bases, leaving 3 bases not matched to a gene. This CDR3 is CASSSTSGIYEQYF. CDR3 DNA: TGTGCCAGCAGCTCAACTAGCGGGATCTACGAGCAGTACTTC.

J is TRBJ1-1 and V is TRBV11-3; TRBD1 aligns across 8 bases. V shed 3 bases, J shed 5 bases, and the junction held 5 bases outside the gene matches. CDR1 SGHNT and CDR2 YENEEA come from the germline V gene. The CDR3 runs 14 residues. CDR3 in DNA: TGTGCCAGCAGCTTGGGGACAGGCATAACTGAAGCTTTCTTT. Its translation is CASSLGTGITEAFF.

The V call is TRBV27, the J call TRBJ1-5; 8 positions agree with TRBD1. CDR1 and CDR2 (germline): MNHEY, SMNVEV (reference sequence). CDR3 length: 14 amino acids. V trimming: 6 bases; J trimming: 1 base; junction bases outside the gene matches: 2. CDR3 in amino acids: CASRGTGSNQPQHF. CDR3 DNA sequence: TGTGCCAGCAGGGGGACAGGCAGCAATCAGCCCCAGCATTTT.

The table lists this clone with a count of one. The J gene is TRBJ2-1, the V gene TRBV9; 8 nucleotides match TRBD2. V shed 4 bases and J 4 bases; nucleotides not matched to a gene: 7. There are 15 residues in the CDR3. Germline V gene lookup returns CDR1 SGDLS and CDR2 YYNGEE. The DNA of the CDR3 is TGTGCCAGCAGCTCATTGGCGGGGGGTTACAATGAGCAGTTCTTC. Translated, it gives CASSSLAGGYNEQFF.

V and J are TRBV5-1 and TRBJ1-3; the match to TRBD1 covers 8 bases. Germline CDR1 and CDR2: SGHRS and YFSETQ. The CDR3 has 15 amino acids. With V trimmed by 4 bases and J by 3 bases, 6 bases remained unmatched. CDR3 in amino acids: CASSRTDRGGNTIYF. In DNA, the CDR3 is TGCGCCAGCAGCCGTACAGACAGGGGTGGAAACACCATATATTTT.

The chain combines TRBV6-1 with TRBJ1-1; D is unclear. The CDR3 length is 15 residues. CDR1 and CDR2 (germline): MNHNS, SASEGT. Trimming shortened V by 2 bases and J by 1 base, and 11 bases separated the two germline ends. Written as DNA, the CDR3 is TGTGCCAGCAGTGAATTAAGTTCAGGGAACACTGAAGCTTTCTTT. Its protein is CASSELSSGNTEAFF.

The rearrangement joins TRBV6-5 to TRBJ1-1, with TRBD1 identical over 8 bases. After removal of 0 bases from V and 6 bases from J, the junction contained 6 bases not matched to a gene. The CDR3 is 15 residues long. Germline CDR1 and CDR2: MNHEY and SVGAGI. The CDR3 coding sequence is TGTGCCAGCAGTTACTCAACAGGGGGTTTGGCTGAAGCTTTCTTT. Its translation: CASSYSTGGLAEAFF.

The CDR3 here is CASSGQGEGKNIQYF. In DNA, the CDR3 is TGTGCCAGCAGTGGACAGGGGGAAGGCAAAAACATTCAGTACTTC. The chain uses TRBV6-5 and TRBJ2-4, with 10 positions matching TRBD1. This CDR3 is 15 amino acids long. Unmatched junction bases numbered 4, after V lost 5 bases and J lost 3 bases. Germline-derived CDR1 and CDR2 are MNHEY and SVGAGI.

This chain links TRBV18 with TRBJ2-3, with D possibly matching TRBD2 (6 bases). The CDR3 has 16 residues. CDR1 is KGHSH, CDR2 LQKENI, per germline. Trimming left V 3 bases short and J 3 bases short, with 16 bases between. The CDR3 DNA sequence: TGTGCCAGCTCACCCTACCAGGGCGGGGTAACAGATACGCAGTATTTT. Translating gives CASSPYQGGVTDTQYF. The whole variable domain, remainder taken from reference TRBV18 and TRBJ2-3, is NAGVMQNPRHLVRRRGQEARLRCSPMKGHSHVYWYRQLPEEGLKFMVYLQKENIIDESGMPKERFSAEFPKEGPSILRIQQVVRGDSAAYFCASSPYQGGVTDTQYFGPGTRLTVL.

The V and J genes are TRBV2 and TRBJ2-3, with 9 nucleotides matching TRBD2. Trimming removed 4 bases from V and 0 bases from J; junction bases left unmatched: 8. CDR1 SNHLY and CDR2 FYNNEI come from the germline V gene. CDR3 length equals 17 residues. CDR3 nucleotide sequence: TGTGCCAGCAGTGTTAGCGGGGGAACTACTAGCACAGATACGCAGTATTTT. This sequence encodes CASSVSGGTTSTDTQYF. Supplemented by reference TRBV2 and TRBJ2-3, the full variable domain reads EPEVTQTPSHQVTQMGQEVILRCVPISNHLYFYWYRQILGQKVEFLVSFYNNEISEKSEIFDDQFSVERPDGSNFTLKIRSTKLEDSAMYFCASSVSGGTTSTDTQYFGPGTRLTVL.

The chain combines TRBV7-9 with TRBJ2-1; 14 bases are shared with TRBD2. In germline, CDR1 is SEHNR, CDR2 FQNEAQ (reference sequence). Unmatched junction bases numbered 5, after V lost 4 bases and J lost 9 bases. The CDR3 contains 15 residues. CDR3 residues: CASSSGLAGAGEQFF. For the CDR3, the DNA is TGTGCCAGCAGCTCGGGACTAGCGGGGGCGGGTGAGCAGTTCTTC.

The gene calls are TRBV25-1 and TRBJ1-2, with D uncertain. CDR1 and CDR2 (germline): MGHDK, SYGVNS. The CDR3 covers 15 residues. Trimming shortened V by 2 bases and J by 3 bases, and 13 bases separated the two germline ends. CDR3 coding DNA: TGTGCCAGCAGTGAAGGTGCTCTCGGGGACTATGGCTACACCTTC. The encoded protein is CASSEGALGDYGYTF.

This clone has only a few counts. V and J are TRBV7-9 and TRBJ1-6, with 8 bases that match TRBD1. The CDR3 loop spans 19 amino acids. Germline CDR1 SEHNR, CDR2 FQNEAQ (reference sequence). J lost 9 bases, V lost 4 bases, and 20 bases had no gene match. DNA for the CDR3: TGTGCCAGCAGCTCAGCATTACCCTCACAGGGGGGAGTGGGTTCACCCCTCCACTTT. Residues: CASSSALPSQGGVGSPLHF.

The gene calls are TRBV30 and TRBJ2-2; maybe TRBD1 (6 bases). The CDR3 contains 17 residues. Per the germline V gene, CDR1 is GTSNPN and CDR2 is SVGIG (reference sequence). V was trimmed by 8 bases and J by 4 bases, leaving 26 bases between them. For the CDR3, the DNA is TGTGCCCTCAAGAAGGGCTCGACAGGTATACCCACCGGGGAGCTGTTTTTT. The encoded protein is CALKKGSTGIPTGELFF.

This clone was counted a single time. This sequence joins TRBV4-1 and TRBJ1-5; 7 nucleotides agree with TRBD1. The CDR3 has 16 amino acids. Per germline, CDR1 MGHRA and CDR2 YSYEKL. The V gene end was trimmed by 0 bases and the J gene end by 9 bases; junction bases not matched to a gene: 11. The CDR3 sequence is CASSQEVGTATRPQHF. DNA for the CDR3: TGCGCCAGCAGCCAAGAAGTAGGGACAGCTACTCGGCCCCAGCATTTT.

A few counts support this clone. The J gene is TRBJ1-5, the V gene TRBV6-6; D is perhaps TRBD1 (5 bases). Trimming stripped 11 bases from V and 5 bases from J, with 19 bases between. The germline gives CDR1 MNHNY, CDR2 SVGAGI (reference sequence). The CDR3 consists of 14 residues. The CDR3 bases are TGTGCCGGGGGGGAGAGGGCCCCCCATCAGCCCCAGCATTTT. Its translation is CAGGERAPHQPQHF.

V is TRBV29-1 and J is TRBJ2-7; 8 bases agree with TRBD1. Per germline, CDR1 SQVTM and CDR2 ANQGSEA. The CDR3 covers 14 residues. The ends lost 4 bases at V and 3 bases at J; junction bases unmatched: 8. The CDR3 protein is CSVVGTGEDYEQYF. DNA of the CDR3: TGCAGCGTTGTCGGGACAGGAGAGGACTACGAGCAGTACTTC.

The rearrangement uses TRBV16 and TRBJ2-2, with TRBD2 matching over 13 bases. V shed 2 bases, J shed 9 bases, and the junction held 3 bases outside the gene matches. This CDR3 spans 15 amino acids. Looked up from germline, CDR1 is KGHSY and CDR2 is FQNENV. In DNA form, the CDR3 reads TGTGCCAGCAGCCAAGGGACTAGCGGGGCCCGGGAGCTGTTTTTT. As protein: CASSQGTSGARELFF.

CDR3 loop: CASSQGGRGNYGYTF. DNA for the CDR3: TGCGCCAGCAGCCAAGGTGGGCGGGGGAACTATGGCTACACCTTC. The chain is built from TRBV4-3 and TRBJ1-2; D might be TRBD1 (5 bases). This CDR3 spans 15 amino acids. The V end was cut by 1 base, the J end by 2 bases, with 11 bases between. Germline-derived CDR1 and CDR2 are LGHNA and YSLEER.

This chain connects TRBV5-1 to TRBJ1-1; TRBD1 matches 7 bases. Germline-derived CDR1 and CDR2 are SGHRS and YFSETQ. The CDR3 loop spans 12 amino acids. The ends lost 1 base at V and 7 bases at J; junction bases unmatched: 1. The CDR3 spells CASSLTGDEAFF. The CDR3, as DNA: TGCGCCAGCAGCTTGACAGGGGATGAAGCTTTCTTT.

The V call is TRBV14, the J call TRBJ1-2; 7 nucleotides line up with TRBD1. The CDR3 contains 15 residues. Germline CDR1 and CDR2: SGHDN and FVKESK. J gave up 4 bases and V 0 bases, and 5 bases lay outside the gene matches. CDR3: CASSQDLTGRYGYTF. The CDR3, as DNA: TGTGCCAGCAGCCAAGATTTGACAGGGCGCTATGGCTACACCTTC.

The rearrangement links TRBV4-1 to TRBJ1-5, with D tentatively TRBD1 (6 bases). V was pared by 2 bases and J by 6 bases, with 14 bases between. The germline CDR1 and CDR2 sequences are MGHRA and YSYEKL. The CDR3 runs to 15 residues. The CDR3: CASSQTTGMSQPQHF. In DNA, the CDR3 is TGCGCCAGCAGCCAAACTACAGGGATGAGTCAGCCCCAGCATTTT.

This chain connects TRBV9 to TRBJ2-1, with D possibly being TRBD2 (6 bases). The CDR3 is 15 residues long. Per the germline V gene, CDR1 is SGDLS and CDR2 is YYNGEE. Trimming cost V 2 bases and J 3 bases, with 12 bases left between them. The CDR3 here is CASSVRGIDYNEQFF. CDR3 sequence (DNA): TGTGCCAGCAGCGTCCGCGGGATTGACTACAATGAGCAGTTCTTC. Using reference TRBV9 and TRBJ2-1 for the parts outside the CDR3, the full variable domain is DSGVTQTPKHLITATGQRVTLRCSPRSGDLSVYWYQQSLDQGLQFLIQYYNGEERAKGNILERFSAQQFPDLHSELNLSSLELGDSALYFCASSVRGIDYNEQFFGPGTRLTVL.

This clone was counted a single time. This chain connects TRBV6-4 to TRBJ2-1; maybe TRBD2 (6 bases). Germline V gene sequence: CDR1 MRHNA, CDR2 SNTAGT. The V gene lost 3 bases and the J gene lost 7 bases, with 16 bases spanning the gap. This CDR3 spans 15 amino acids. CDR3 DNA: TGTGCCAGCAGTGAGGGTCAGGGAGGCGGGAATGAGCAGTTCTTC. Its translation: CASSEGQGGGNEQFF.

This chain connects TRBV11-1 to TRBJ2-7, with TRBD2 matching over 7 bases. Unmatched junction bases numbered 3, after V lost 4 bases and J lost 3 bases. The CDR3 contains 13 residues. Germline V gives CDR1 SGHAT, CDR2 FQDESV (reference sequence). The CDR3 DNA reads as TGTGCCAGCAGCTGGGGCGGGGGCTACGAGCAGTACTTC. Translation: CASSWGGGYEQYF.

The chain carries TRBV10-3 and TRBJ1-1; TRBD1 is a possible D gene (6 bases). The germline CDR1 and CDR2 sequences are ENHRY and SYGVKD. The CDR3 extends over 18 amino acids. Trimming stripped 2 bases from V and 3 bases from J, with 22 bases between. The DNA for the CDR3 is TGTGCCATCAGTGAGACAGGGAGAACGACTATATCCGACACTGAAGCTTTCTTT. As protein: CAISETGRTTISDTEAFF.

V and J are TRBV30 and TRBJ2-2; TRBD1 agrees at 8 bases. V lost 2 bases and J lost 4; bases outside the gene matches: 6. CDR1 is GTSNPN, CDR2 SVGIG, per germline (reference sequence). The CDR3 contains 15 residues. Written as DNA, the CDR3 is TGTGCCTGGAGTCCCTTGGACAGGGTCACCGGGGAGCTGTTTTTT. This translates into CAWSPLDRVTGELFF.

V and J are TRBV19 and TRBJ2-7; 10 bases map to TRBD1. Germline CDR1 is LNHDA and CDR2 is SQIVND (reference sequence). The CDR3 has 15 residues. With V trimmed by 5 bases and J by 6 bases, 10 bases remained unmatched. In DNA, the CDR3 is TGTGCCAGTAGTCCTCCGGACAGGGGGTTTGTCGAGCAGTACTTC. It specifies CASSPPDRGFVEQYF.